Reported below is one TCR beta chain. This clonotype was seen repeatedly, ten times or more. Its specific antigen is unknown. Qualities for individual bases were not recorded, and no much larger clone is one base off. This entry is derived from a study of blood T cells in healthy people across ages (dated by TCRdb to 2014 to 2015). General notes on the study: In model experiments, template switching captured roughly one uniquely barcoded TCR beta cDNA molecule for every two T cells. Donors were grouped into four age groups: young (average approximately 15 years), middle-aged (39), aged (around 62) and long-lived (over 80). Two additional independent replicas of 1 million unique cDNA reads from the same blood draw were analyzed for two donors (one aged 18 to 30 and one aged 80 or older). To track age-related changes in TCR beta repertoire diversity, the study relied on deep sequencing normalized with unique cDNA molecular identifiers. To avoid experimental bias, donors of different ages were distributed randomly across sequencing lanes.

Trimming costs V 7 bases and J 0 bases, and their ends lie 10 bases apart. From the cysteine up to the phenylalanine, the CDR3 has a length of 14 residues. Just the 42-base CDR3 DNA is kept, in frame starting at base 1. The germline V gene sets CDR1 to SNHLY and CDR2 to FYNNEI. Systemically healthy Caucasian individuals from Russia, 35 to 40 in total and aged about 6 to 95 years, were included as donors. Each donor gave ten milliliters of peripheral blood, collected into EDTA-treated Vacutainer tubes. Ficoll-Paque density-gradient centrifugation was used to isolate PBMCs, with at least 6.5 million per sample. Trizol reagent was used to extract total RNA from the PBMCs, yielding at least 5 micrograms per sample. Naive CD45RAhigh/CD27high T cell percentages were measured by flow cytometry on a PBMC aliquot from every donor. The paper's findings and limits, for the study overall: Conclusive comparison of naive and antigen-experienced compartments was prevented by the profiling of bulk unsorted PBMCs. As age increased, observed TCR beta diversity per million T cells dropped in a roughly linear way, and a significant reduction was already evident by age about 40. Compared with the aged group, the long-lived group had more naive CD4+ T cells, fewer expanded clones and increased TCR diversity, a pattern suggesting age selection. Estimates of total diversity from one million sequenced T cells were regarded as lower bounds and underestimates. Because donor CMV infection status was unknown, age-related changes in expanded clonotypes were potentially confounded. Observed TCR beta diversity correlated strongly with the percentage of naive T cells measured by flow cytometry.

The method behind the library was 5' RACE. Sequencing was carried out with an Illumina HiSeq 2500. A second PCR of 7 to 11 cycles was performed with a sample-barcoded 5' primer and a J-beta primer mix. Each TCR beta cDNA molecule received a unique molecular identifier from a template-switch 5' adaptor carrying 12 random nucleotides. Each sample yielded at least 3 million CDR3-containing paired-end reads. First-strand cDNA was synthesized from all RNA with the Mint cDNA synthesis kit, primed by a TRBC-specific oligonucleotide. Following uracil-DNA glycosylase treatment, a first 18-cycle PCR with universal primers M1SS and BC2_uni_R was performed on all cDNA. Under the source paper's analysis protocol: For normalization, 1 million high-quality reads were randomly selected from each sample, with every read carrying a distinct molecular identifier. Instead of being binned into consensus sequences, reads with shared molecular identifiers were discarded. MiTCR, set to a Q25 quality threshold and the strictest error-elimination algorithm, was used for CDR3 identification, clonotype clustering and error correction. A nonparametric unseen species model with Euler transformation was used to estimate lower-bound total TCR beta diversity. The public reads were reprocessed in TCRdb via fastp at Q25 and MiXCR, keeping in-frame beta chains. Here each entry gathers all rows of one CDR3 protein and keeps the most common genes and DNA. The authors' filters were not applied to this entry. The sample table contains 850,000 to 950,000 distinct CDR3 sequences; only one count was recorded for around 28% of them. Together, the top ten hold around 15% of the sample.

This clonotype was obtained from a woman older than 75 in good health. The material sequenced was blood. The rearrangement joined TRBV2 to TRBJ2-1; too little of a D gene remains to name it. This receptor carries the CDR3 CASKTASSYNEQFF. The DNA sequence is given as TGTGCCAGCAAGACGGCGAGCTCCTACAATGAGCAGTTCTTC.